The next 10 T cell receptor beta chains were all read from a single sample in a study of regulatory T cells in long-lasting Graves disease. Assembly of TCR beta libraries relied on iRepertoire HTBI primers together with Arm-PCR of CDR3 regions. TCRdb re-called the multiplex PCR reads through MiXCR, storing one row per CDR3 protein. The sample shows roughly 420,000 distinct CDR3 sequences, approximately 16% of them seen only once. As to time point: newly diagnosed GD, antithyroid drugs for less than 3 months. The TCR library was made from RNA extracted from PBMCs. These same data were also listed under a study on T cells in Graves' hyperthyroidism and ophthalmopathy.

This sample comprised peripheral blood mononuclear cells (PBMCs), obtained at new diagnosis, from a patient treated with antithyroid drugs. The origin of the receptors is a young woman with Graves disease.

This chain connects TRBV18 to TRBJ2-1; no definite D call. The CDR3 runs to 13 residues. Trimming removed 4 bases from V and 5 bases from J, with 9 bases in between. Per the germline V gene, CDR1 is KGHSH and CDR2 is LQKENI. The CDR3 loop is CASSRVRDNEQFF. The CDR3, as DNA: TGTGCCAGCTCACGGGTCCGCGACAATGAGCAGTTCTTC.

This clonotype was picked up many times. The CDR3 is CSASDGLFEQYF. CDR3 nucleotides: TGCAGTGCTAGCGATGGACTATTCGAGCAGTACTTC. The V call is TRBV20-1, the J call TRBJ2-7; perhaps TRBD2 as D (6 bases). V gave up 3 bases and J gave up 6 bases, with 12 bases separating them. The CDR3 consists of 12 residues. Germline lookup yields CDR1 DFQATT and CDR2 SNEGSKA (reference sequence).

This chain connects TRBV20-1 to TRBJ1-3; 7 bases are a match to TRBD1. Germline V gene data show CDR1 as DFQATT and CDR2 as SNEGSKA (reference sequence). The CDR3 extends over 13 amino acids. J was trimmed by 3 bases and V by 2 bases; bases with no gene match: 1. CDR3 region: CSARQGGGNTIYF. For the CDR3, the DNA is TGCAGTGCTAGACAGGGGGGTGGAAACACCATATATTTT.

The rearrangement links TRBV27 to TRBJ1-6; D not certain. CDR3 length equals 14 residues. V shed 5 bases and J shed 6 bases, with 11 bases lying between them. CDR1 is MNHEY, CDR2 SMNVEV, per germline (reference sequence). The CDR3 DNA sequence: TGTGCCAGCAGTGCGTCAGCTACTAATTCACCCCTCCACTTT. The encoded protein is CASSASATNSPLHF.

This clonotype was seen repeatedly, ten times or more. The chain joins TRBV7-2 to TRBJ2-7; 9 bases match TRBD2. Germline trimming cut 1 base from V and 1 base from J; bases unmatched to any gene: 5. The CDR3 covers 16 residues. The germline V gene has CDR1 SGHTA and CDR2 FQGNSA. The CDR3 protein is CASSLGFSGGSYEQYF. The CDR3 DNA reads TGTGCCAGCAGCTTAGGTTTTAGCGGGGGTTCCTACGAGCAGTACTTC.

The V gene is TRBV24-1, the J gene TRBJ2-2; D might be TRBD1 (6 bases). Germline loops: CDR1 KGHDR, CDR2 SFDVKD. The V end lost 3 bases, the J end lost 7 bases, and 17 bases lay between the germline ends. This CDR3 spans 16 amino acids. In DNA, the CDR3 is TGTGCCACCAGTGATCCCACCCGAGGGGGAATCGGGGAGCTGTTTTTT. Protein sequence: CATSDPTRGGIGELFF.

J is TRBJ2-6 and V is TRBV7-9; tentatively, D is TRBD1 (6 bases). Germline CDR1 and CDR2: SEHNR and FQNEAQ (reference sequence). The CDR3 covers 13 residues. V was pared by 9 bases and J by 2 bases, with 8 bases between. CDR3 nucleotide sequence: TGTGCCAGTGCAGGGGCTGGGGCCAACGTCCTGACTTTC. Protein: CASAGAGANVLTF.

The chain uses TRBV7-9 and TRBJ2-2; 9 bases are shared with TRBD2. The CDR3 spans 15 residues. V dropped 7 bases and J dropped 4; count of bases not matched to a gene: 7. The germline V gene has CDR1 SEHNR and CDR2 FQNEAQ (reference sequence). In DNA, the CDR3 is TGTGCCAGCACCCGACTAGCGGACTTCACCGGGGAGCTGTTTTTT. Translation gives CASTRLADFTGELFF.

Ten or more counts support this clonotype. The chain carries TRBV7-2 and TRBJ2-7; D is perhaps TRBD1 (5 bases). The CDR3 is made up of 14 amino acids. Germline CDR1 reads SGHTA; CDR2 reads FQGNSA. The V end lost 1 base, the J end lost 6 bases, and 13 bases lay between the germline ends. The DNA for the CDR3 is TGTGCCAGCAGCTTAGGCAGGCAGCAGGGCGAGCAGTACTTC. This translates into CASSLGRQQGEQYF.

This clonotype has ten or more counts. The chain combines TRBV10-2 with TRBJ2-3; D gene ambiguous. In germline, CDR1 is WSHSY, CDR2 SAAADI. This CDR3 contains 12 residues. V gave up 6 bases and J gave up 7 bases, with 11 bases separating them. CDR3 in DNA: TGCGCCAGCAGGGCCCCTAGGAATACGCAGTATTTT. Residues: CASRAPRNTQYF.